These 20 T cell receptor beta chains were all obtained from the same sample, sequenced in a study of T cells and copy number aberrations in small-cell lung cancer (dated by TCRdb to the early 2020s). Library construction relied on the immunoSEQ multiplex PCR assay. TCRdb provides this immuneACCESS table in a form limited to in-frame rearrangements. Some clones are lacking; in checked studies, under half of them reflect an unresolved V gene, and why the rest are absent is not known. Present in this sample are thousands of clones, over 65% of which were seen just once. In total, the top ten clones hold 4% to 6.5% of the sample. Sequencing was carried out using normal tissue next to the tumor. These receptor sequences come from a man in his fifties or sixties with small cell lung cancer.

The CDR3 spells CASGLATGTEAFF. In DNA form, the CDR3 reads TGTGCTAGTGGTCTAGCTACAGGGACGGAAGCTTTCTTT. V gene TRBV12-5 combines with J gene TRBJ1-1, with TRBD1 as a possible D gene (6 bases). Germline V gene lookup returns CDR1 LGHNT and CDR2 FRNRAP. This CDR3 contains 13 residues. V was clipped by 5 bases and J by 8 bases, with 15 bases between them. Combining the CDR3 with reference TRBV12-5 and TRBJ1-1 gives the whole variable domain DARVTQTPRHKVTEMGQEVTMRCQPILGHNTVFWYRQTMMQGLELLAYFRNRAPLDDSGMPKDRFSAEMPDATLATLKIQPSEPRDSAVYFCASGLATGTEAFFGQGTRLTVV.

The rearrangement links TRBV27 to TRBJ2-5; TRBD2 aligns across 7 bases. V lost 4 bases to trimming and J lost 5 bases; unmatched junction nucleotides: 4. Germline values: CDR1 MNHEY, CDR2 SMNVEV (reference sequence). This CDR3 spans 13 amino acids. CDR3 DNA sequence: TGTGCCAGCAGTTCCTGGGGAGGGGAGACCCAGTACTTC. Its translation is CASSSWGGETQYF.

As DNA, the CDR3 is TGTGCCAGCAGCTTCGACAGGGATGAGACCCAGTACTTC. Translated: CASSFDRDETQYF. The chain links TRBV5-6 to TRBJ2-5; 7 bases align to TRBD1. The CDR3 sequence is 13 residues long. Per the germline V gene, CDR1 is SGHDT and CDR2 is YYEEEE. With V trimmed by 2 bases and J by 5 bases, 3 bases remained unmatched.

V is TRBV27 and J is TRBJ2-5; 11 bases agree with TRBD1. J gave up 5 bases and V 4 bases, and 3 bases lay outside the gene matches. The CDR3 runs to 14 residues. Germline-derived CDR1 and CDR2 are MNHEY and SMNVEV (reference sequence). CDR3 nucleotide sequence: TGTGCCAGCAGTTCCGGGACAGGGGGGGAGACCCAGTACTTC. This codes for CASSSGTGGETQYF.

About this clone itself: At one of its ends the junction is not consistent with the germline gene, which may arise from a read error. This chain joins TRBV7-3 and TRBJ2-1; possible D gene TRBD1, 5 bases. This CDR3 is built from 12 residues. Germline V gene data show CDR1 as SGHTA and CDR2 as FQGTGA. The CDR3 DNA reads TGTGCCAGCAGCCTAACAGGTAATGAGCAGTTCTTC. It encodes CASSLTGNEQFF.

V usage is TRBV18 and J usage is TRBJ1-1; D not certain. Germline V gives CDR1 KGHSH, CDR2 LQKENI. The CDR3 has 12 amino acids. The V and J ends lost 6 bases and 10 bases respectively, with 15 bases between them. The CDR3 loop reads CASSRPQSGAFF. CDR3 nucleotide sequence: TGTGCCAGCTCCCGGCCCCAGAGTGGAGCTTTCTTT.

V gene TRBV7-3 combines with J gene TRBJ2-5; no clear D. Trimming shortened V by 0 bases and J by 5 bases, and 7 bases separated the two germline ends. There are 13 residues in the CDR3. Germline CDR1 reads SGHTA; CDR2 reads FQGTGA. In DNA, the CDR3 is TGTGCCAGCAGCTTAACACCCCAGGAGACCCAGTACTTC. Amino acid sequence: CASSLTPQETQYF.

The chain recombines TRBV9 with TRBJ1-1; 9 bases map to TRBD1. Germline V gene data show CDR1 as SGDLS and CDR2 as YYNGEE. Germline trimming cut 3 bases from V and 0 bases from J; bases unmatched to any gene: 6. This CDR3 region has 16 residues. CDR3 sequence: CASSGRQGEMNTEAFF. In DNA, the CDR3 is TGTGCCAGCAGCGGACGACAGGGGGAAATGAACACTGAAGCTTTCTTT.

The genes are TRBV7-6 and TRBJ2-3; 11 bases are a match to TRBD2. The CDR3 has 19 amino acids. Trimming took 1 base from V and 2 from J; bases not matched to a gene: 11. Germline CDR1 reads SGHVS; CDR2 reads FNYEAQ. In DNA form, the CDR3 reads TGTGCCAGCAGCTTAGACCCGGGACTAGCGGAAACCTACACAGATACGCAGTATTTT. Encoded protein: CASSLDPGLAETYTDTQYF. Full variable domain (outside the CDR3, taken from reference TRBV7-6 and TRBJ2-3): GAGVSQSPRYKVTKRGQDVALRCDPISGHVSLYWYRQALGQGPEFLTYFNYEAQQDKSGLPNDRFSAERPEGSISTLTIQRTEQRDSAMYRCASSLDPGLAETYTDTQYFGPGTRLTVL.

This clone was seen only a few times. This sequence joins TRBV6-4 and TRBJ2-2, with TRBD2 matching 7 bases. The junction had 3 bases not matched to a gene; V was cut back by 5 bases and J by 3 bases. The germline CDR1 and CDR2 sequences are MRHNA and SNTAGT. CDR3 size: 14 residues. The DNA of the CDR3 is TGTGCCAGCAGTAGACTAGCCGACACCGGGGAGCTGTTTTTT. Its translation: CASSRLADTGELFF.

This rearrangement joins TRBV2 to TRBJ1-5; 8 bases line up with TRBD1. The V and J ends lost 2 bases and 8 bases, in that order; junction bases with no gene match: 11. CDR1 SNHLY and CDR2 FYNNEI come from the germline V gene. The CDR3 totals 16 residues. The CDR3 nucleotides are TGTGCCAGCAGTGAATTAGGCAGGGGGCGCGGGGAGCCCCAGCATTTT. It codes for CASSELGRGRGEPQHF.

This chain joins TRBV11-1 and TRBJ1-1, with a weak D call TRBD1 (6 bases). CDR3 length: 13 residues. The germline V gene encodes CDR1 SGHAT and CDR2 FQDESV (reference sequence). The V end lost 1 base, the J end lost 7 bases, and 10 bases lay between the germline ends. The CDR3 loop is CASSLGTAIEAFF. As DNA, the CDR3 is TGTGCCAGCAGCTTAGGGACAGCGATTGAAGCTTTCTTT.

The V gene is TRBV28, the J gene TRBJ1-1; 7 nucleotides agree with TRBD1. This CDR3 spans 16 amino acids. CDR1 is MDHEN and CDR2 is SYDVKM in the germline V gene. V lost 6 bases, J lost 0 bases, and 10 bases stayed unmatched. The CDR3 loop reads CASRPPGQTMNTEAFF. Written as DNA, the CDR3 is TGTGCCAGCAGACCCCCGGGACAGACCATGAACACTGAAGCTTTCTTT.

The rearrangement joins TRBV11-2 to TRBJ2-3; a possible D gene is TRBD2 (8 bases). Trimming took off 10 bases at V and 4 bases at J, with 18 bases between the two ends. From germline, CDR1 is SGHAT and CDR2 FQNNGV. This CDR3 region has 14 residues. This chain's CDR3 is CATAGGQLPDTQYF. The CDR3 coding sequence is TGTGCCACTGCGGGGGGACAGTTACCAGATACGCAGTATTTT.

This chain joins TRBV27 and TRBJ2-3; no definite D call. The ends were cut back, 2 bases at V and 7 bases at J, with 10 bases in the middle. The CDR3 spans 13 residues. Germline-derived CDR1 and CDR2 are MNHEY and SMNVEV (reference sequence). The CDR3 DNA reads TGTGCCAGCAGTTTAGCCCCTACGAATACGCAGTATTTT. Protein: CASSLAPTNTQYF.

CDR3 DNA: TGTGCCAGCAGTTTGGGGCATTACCTTTCAGGAAACACCATATATTTT. It yields the protein CASSLGHYLSGNTIYF. The chain recombines TRBV6-5 with TRBJ1-3; a possible D gene is TRBD1 (5 bases). CDR3 length: 16 amino acids. V lost 4 bases, J lost 4 bases, and 17 bases lay in between. Germline CDR1 MNHEY, CDR2 SVGAGI.

A single count supports this clone. V usage is TRBV28 and J usage is TRBJ2-5, with 15 bases lining up with TRBD2. This CDR3 is built from 16 residues. CDR1 and CDR2 (germline): MDHEN, SYDVKM. V shed 10 bases, J shed 1 base, and the junction held 7 bases outside the gene matches. For the CDR3, the DNA is TGTGCCATCGGGACTAGCGGGAGGATACCCCAAGAGACCCAGTACTTC. Protein sequence: CAIGTSGRIPQETQYF.

The chain joins TRBV9 to TRBJ2-3; unclear D gene. Germline values: CDR1 SGDLS, CDR2 YYNGEE. The CDR3 contains 14 residues. V lost 0 bases and J 6 bases, leaving 11 bases between the germline ends. The CDR3 loop reads CASSVGFGRDTQYF. CDR3 nucleotide sequence: TGTGCCAGCAGCGTAGGTTTCGGAAGGGATACGCAGTATTTT.

This sequence joins TRBV9 and TRBJ2-1; TRBD2 agrees at 10 bases. Germline loops: CDR1 SGDLS, CDR2 YYNGEE. This CDR3 spans 14 amino acids. V shed 4 bases and J 5 bases; nucleotides not matched to a gene: 3. CDR3 sequence (DNA): TGTGCCAGCAGCTTAAGCGGGAGGGACAATGAGCAGTTCTTC. Translating gives CASSLSGRDNEQFF.

CDR3 region: CASSQAAGSTGELFF. The CDR3 DNA reads as TGTGCCAGCAGCCAAGCGGCGGGAAGCACCGGGGAGCTGTTTTTT. This rearrangement joins TRBV11-2 to TRBJ2-2; the D gene is possibly TRBD2 (6 bases). The germline CDR1 and CDR2 sequences are SGHAT and FQNNGV. The CDR3 totals 15 residues. V lost 5 bases to trimming and J lost 4 bases, with 14 bases between them.